Shown below are 21 T cell receptor beta chains from a single sample sequenced in a study of shared clonotypes between healthy human individuals. The protocol was immunoSEQ multiplex PCR, while the TCRdb copy is restricted to in-frame clones and leaves out a portion. Among about 480,000 clones listed, 79% were seen once. The sequenced material came from PBMCs. These receptors were obtained from a woman aged 40-49 years in good health. Some clones in this sample may be carry-over from other donors' samples.

This clone was observed at least ten times. The V call is TRBV4-1, the J call TRBJ1-3; D is possibly TRBD1 (5 bases). Trimming removed 1 base at V and 0 bases at J, with 10 bases between. There are 16 residues in the CDR3. Per the germline V gene, CDR1 is MGHRA and CDR2 is YSYEKL. Here the CDR3 reads CASSQGQLVSGNTIYF. CDR3 nucleotide sequence: TGCGCCAGCAGCCAAGGACAGCTAGTCTCTGGAAACACCATATATTTT.

The chain has TRBV7-6 and TRBJ1-5; 8 bases fit TRBD1. The CDR3 has 16 residues. Germline V gene data show CDR1 as SGHVS and CDR2 as FNYEAQ. J gave up 1 base and V 5 bases, and 7 bases lay outside the gene matches. The CDR3 here is CASSPTGGMSNQPQHF. The CDR3 DNA is TGTGCCAGCAGCCCCACAGGGGGAATGAGCAATCAGCCCCAGCATTTT.

This clone was observed a few times. The chain carries TRBV19 and TRBJ2-1; D ambiguous. This CDR3 comprises 14 residues. Trimming cost V 5 bases and J 3 bases, with 11 bases left between them. In germline, CDR1 is LNHDA, CDR2 SQIVND (reference sequence). CDR3 nucleotides: TGTGCCAGTAGTCTCTCATATAACTACAATGAGCAGTTCTTC. This sequence encodes CASSLSYNYNEQFF.

This chain links TRBV19 with TRBJ2-1; 14 nucleotides align to TRBD2. The germline gives CDR1 LNHDA, CDR2 SQIVND (reference sequence). CDR3 length equals 17 residues. V lost 0 bases and J lost 9; bases outside the gene matches: 7. Written as DNA, the CDR3 is TGTGCCAGTAGTATAGATTGCGGACTAGCGGGAGGTTGTGAGCAGTTCTTC. Residues: CASSIDCGLAGGCEQFF.

In DNA, the CDR3 is TGTGCCATCAGTGAGGAACCAGGGAATCAGCCCCAGCATTTT. Protein product: CAISEEPGNQPQHF. V is TRBV10-3 and J is TRBJ1-5; a weak D match, TRBD1 (5 bases). V was trimmed by 2 bases and J by 4 bases, leaving 9 bases between them. The CDR3 has 14 residues. The germline V gene has CDR1 ENHRY and CDR2 SYGVKD.

V is TRBV15 and J is TRBJ2-1, with D unclear. Germline V gives CDR1 LNHNV, CDR2 YYDKDF (reference sequence). This CDR3 is built from 18 residues. V dropped 1 base and J dropped 0 bases, with 16 bases sitting between them. The DNA for the CDR3 is TGTGCCACCAGCAGAGGGTTTGCAGGTCGGAGCTCCTACAATGAGCAGTTCTTC. Its translation: CATSRGFAGRSSYNEQFF. Looking up the rest from reference TRBV15 and TRBJ2-1 gives the full variable domain: DAMVIQNPRYQVTQFGKPVTLSCSQTLNHNVMYWYQQKSSQAPKLLFHYYDKDFNNEADTPDNFQSRRPNTSFCFLDIRSPGLGDTAMYLCATSRGFAGRSSYNEQFFGPGTRLTVL.

This clone was observed a handful of times. This sequence joins TRBV7-9 and TRBJ1-1, with D possibly being TRBD1 (5 bases). V was shortened by 2 bases and J by 4 bases, with 11 bases between the two germline ends. CDR3 size: 14 residues. Germline assignment: CDR1 SEHNR and CDR2 FQNEAQ (reference sequence). CDR3 in amino acids: CASSLIEGSTEAFF. The DNA of the CDR3 is TGTGCCAGCAGCTTAATTGAGGGGAGCACTGAAGCTTTCTTT.

The chain is built from TRBV27 and TRBJ2-3; D may be TRBD2 (6 bases). Germline V gene data show CDR1 as MNHEY and CDR2 as SMNVEV (reference sequence). Trimming took 3 bases from V and 0 from J, leaving 10 bases between them. The CDR3 has 15 amino acids. The DNA of the CDR3 is TGTGCCAGCAGTTTTAGCGGTACTAGCACAGATACGCAGTATTTT. Translation gives CASSFSGTSTDTQYF.

The chain joins TRBV7-2 to TRBJ1-6, with TRBD1 matching 7 bases. Germline trimming cut 5 bases from V and 9 bases from J; bases unmatched to any gene: 4. CDR1 and CDR2 from the germline V gene are SGHTA and FQGNSA. CDR3 length: 13 residues. The CDR3 DNA follows: TGTGCCAGCAGCCTGGACAGGAGTTCACCCCTCCACTTT. This sequence encodes CASSLDRSSPLHF. The full variable domain, completed using reference TRBV7-2 and TRBJ1-6, is GAGVSQSPSNKVTEKGKDVELRCDPISGHTALYWYRQSLGQGLEFLIYFQGNSAPDKSGLPSDRFSAERTGGSVSTLTIQRTQQEDSAVYLCASSLDRSSPLHFGNGTRLTVT.

The chain uses TRBV29-1 and TRBJ1-2; no clear D gene. The CDR3 runs to 14 residues. V lost 3 bases to trimming and J lost 4 bases, with 15 bases between them. CDR1 is SQVTM, CDR2 ANQGSEA, per germline. The CDR3: CSVDFSGDGYGYTF. The CDR3, as DNA: TGCAGCGTTGATTTTTCGGGCGACGGCTATGGCTACACCTTC.

The chain combines TRBV7-2 with TRBJ2-1; 11 bases align to TRBD2. This CDR3 has 16 amino acids. V dropped 4 bases and J dropped 7; count of bases not matched to a gene: 9. Germline CDR1 is SGHTA and CDR2 is FQGNSA. The CDR3 spells CASSSTSGTRGNEQFF. The CDR3 DNA sequence: TGTGCCAGCAGCTCGACTAGCGGGACCCGGGGGAATGAGCAGTTCTTC.

This chain uses TRBV7-9 with TRBJ2-3; D is unclear. This CDR3 is built from 13 residues. V lost 7 bases and J lost 0, with 8 bases in between. Per germline, CDR1 SEHNR and CDR2 FQNEAQ (reference sequence). CDR3 nucleotide sequence: TGTGCCAGCAACCCGTGGAGCACAGATACGCAGTATTTT. Translating it yields CASNPWSTDTQYF.

The chain employs TRBV27 and TRBJ1-2; D is possibly TRBD1 (6 bases). CDR1 and CDR2 (germline): MNHEY, SMNVEV (reference sequence). This CDR3 comprises 14 residues. Trimming removed 6 bases from V and 3 bases from J, with 14 bases in between. CDR3 bases: TGTGCCAGCAGCCAAGACGGGGGGCACTATGGCTACACCTTC. The encoded protein is CASSQDGGHYGYTF.

J is TRBJ2-7 and V is TRBV15, with 7 bases identical to TRBD2. The length of the CDR3 is 15 residues. The germline gives CDR1 LNHNV, CDR2 YYDKDF (reference sequence). After removal of 0 bases from V and 2 bases from J, the junction contained 4 bases not matched to a gene. This CDR3 reads CATSRESSGTYEQYF. In nucleotides, the CDR3 is TGTGCCACCAGCAGAGAGTCTAGCGGAACCTACGAGCAGTACTTC.

The CDR3 loop is CASSKITEMNTEAFF. As DNA, the CDR3 is TGTGCCAGCTCCAAAATAACAGAAATGAACACTGAAGCTTTCTTT. The V call is TRBV18, the J call TRBJ1-1, with D unclear. Germline CDR1 is KGHSH and CDR2 is LQKENI. There are 15 residues in the CDR3. V lost 6 bases and J lost 0, with 14 bases in between.

V usage is TRBV6-5 and J usage is TRBJ2-2; TRBD2 might be the D (7 bases). Trimming left V 1 base short and J 5 bases short, with 11 bases between. CDR1 and CDR2 (germline): MNHEY, SVGAGI. This CDR3 is built from 15 residues. DNA of the CDR3: TGTGCCAGCAGTTACTGGGGGGGGCGAACCGGGGAGCTGTTTTTT. It translates to CASSYWGGRTGELFF.

The rearrangement uses TRBV7-6 and TRBJ2-7, with 11 positions matching TRBD2. This CDR3 is built from 16 residues. CDR1 SGHVS and CDR2 FNYEAQ come from the germline V gene. Trimming removed 1 base from V and 4 bases from J; junction bases left unmatched: 6. CDR3 residues: CASSLDTSGSVYEQYF. The DNA for the CDR3 is TGTGCCAGCAGCTTAGATACTAGCGGGAGTGTTTACGAGCAGTACTTC. The complete variable domain, with remaining parts taken from reference TRBV7-6 and TRBJ2-7, reads GAGVSQSPRYKVTKRGQDVALRCDPISGHVSLYWYRQALGQGPEFLTYFNYEAQQDKSGLPNDRFSAERPEGSISTLTIQRTEQRDSAMYRCASSLDTSGSVYEQYFGPGTRLTVT.

This clone has ten or more counts. The chain employs TRBV11-3 and TRBJ2-5; TRBD2 matches at 7 bases. Germline-derived CDR1 and CDR2 are SGHNT and YENEEA. This CDR3 has 16 residues. V was pared by 5 bases and J by 7 bases, with 16 bases of the junction left unmatched. Written as DNA, the CDR3 is TGTGCCAGCAGCCGGGGGGTCGGGTACTCGACGGGGACCCAGTACTTC. The encoded protein is CASSRGVGYSTGTQYF.

The CDR3 reads CASSPIAGSYNEQFF. CDR3 DNA sequence: TGTGCCAGCAGCCCTATAGCGGGATCCTACAATGAGCAGTTCTTC. The rearrangement links TRBV9 to TRBJ2-1, with 8 bases aligning to TRBD2. The germline V gene encodes CDR1 SGDLS and CDR2 YYNGEE. The CDR3 is 15 amino acids. Trimming removed 4 bases from V and 1 base from J; junction bases left unmatched: 4. Full variable domain (rest looked up from reference TRBV9 and TRBJ2-1): DSGVTQTPKHLITATGQRVTLRCSPRSGDLSVYWYQQSLDQGLQFLIQYYNGEERAKGNILERFSAQQFPDLHSELNLSSLELGDSALYFCASSPIAGSYNEQFFGPGTRLTVL.

The V call is TRBV30, the J call TRBJ1-4; 9 bases are shared with TRBD1. The CDR3 extends over 15 amino acids. Trimming at V came to 1 base and at J to 7 bases, leaving 7 bases not matched to a gene. The V gene's germline CDR1 is GTSNPN and CDR2 SVGIG (reference sequence). CDR3 nucleotide sequence: TGTGCCTGGAGTGCAGGACAGGGGCTTTTTGAAAAACTGTTTTTT. It encodes CAWSAGQGLFEKLFF.

The rearrangement uses TRBV5-1 and TRBJ2-2; D might be TRBD1 or TRBD2, each matching 5 bases. CDR3 length: 14 residues. Germline V CDR1 and CDR2: SGHRS, YFSETQ. The V end was cut by 0 bases, the J end by 6 bases, with 9 bases between. The CDR3 bases are TGCGCCAGCAGCTTGGGATCGGGGCCCGGGGAGCTGTTTTTT. Protein product: CASSLGSGPGELFF.